This T cell receptor beta chain was documented in a study of cytomegalovirus exposure and HLA in healthy donors. With respect to this clone: As yet, its antigen is unknown.

Findings and limits, study-wide: A list of 150 or so TCR beta chains associated with cytomegalovirus was given. Links to common viral pathogens appeared, in a later analysis, for several of the most significant clusters.

13 Jbeta primers and 60 Vbeta primers were used for the PCR. Here immunoSEQ multiplex PCR was the method, and the copy in TCRdb shows in-frame clones only, minus some. The sample lists about 190,000 clones; approximately 85% were seen once. The CDR3 sequence is 17 residues long. Germline V lookup: CDR1 MGHDK, CDR2 SYGVNS. V gave up 4 bases and J gave up 5 bases, with 21 bases separating them. What was sequenced was PBMCs. The receptor was isolated from a woman aged 18-29 years in good health and CMV-seronegative. The chain is built from TRBV25-1 and TRBJ2-1, with D possibly TRBD1 on 6 matching bases. CDR3 nucleotides: TGTGCCAGCAGTGCTTTGGGACACAGCCTCGTTAACAATGAGCAGTTCTTC. Protein product: CASSALGHSLVNNEQFF.